This passage covers 6 T cell receptor beta chains from one sample sequenced in a study of a mutant IDH1 vaccine in newly diagnosed glioma. Repertoires were generated with immunoSEQ multiplex PCR, while TCRdb's copy carries only in-frame clones and drops some. The sample holds tens of thousands of clones; roughly 80% are singletons and the top ten take 3% to 3.5%. Their specific antigens are unknown. Specified time point: week 5, during vaccination. All doses held 300 ug of mutant IDH1 20-mer peptide, with topical imiquimod. Sequenced here: PBMCs, sampled from a glioma patient whose treatment included an IDH1 peptide vaccine. These receptors were taken from a woman aged 18-29 years with glioma. Some clones in this sample may be carry-over from other donors' samples.

This clone was seen a handful of times. This sequence joins TRBV6-5 and TRBJ1-1, with D maybe TRBD1 (5 bases). The CDR3 has 11 residues. Per germline, CDR1 MNHEY and CDR2 SVGAGI. Trimming removed 2 bases from V and 7 bases from J, with 5 bases in between. Here the CDR3 DNA reads TGTGCCAGCAGTTACGACAGTGAAGCTTTCTTT. Protein product: CASSYDSEAFF.

The chain joins TRBV5-1 to TRBJ1-1, with D possibly matching TRBD1 (6 bases). The V gene's germline CDR1 is SGHRS and CDR2 YFSETQ. This CDR3 contains 13 residues. V was cut by 5 bases and J by 1 base, with 9 bases left in between. CDR3 region: CASRGTSNTEAFF. DNA for the CDR3: TGCGCCAGCAGAGGGACATCGAACACTGAAGCTTTCTTT.

The rearrangement uses TRBV27 and TRBJ2-7; TRBD2 aligns across 8 bases. The CDR3 has 15 amino acids. V dropped 5 bases and J dropped 4; count of bases not matched to a gene: 10. Germline V CDR1 and CDR2: MNHEY, SMNVEV (reference sequence). In DNA, the CDR3 is TGTGCCAGCAGTAATCCTTTAGCGGGGATTTACGAGCAGTACTTC. Encoded protein: CASSNPLAGIYEQYF.

The rearrangement joins TRBV25-1 to TRBJ2-3; D gene unclear. Germline CDR1 and CDR2: MGHDK and SYGVNS. Trimming took 3 bases from V and 4 from J, leaving 2 bases between them. CDR3 size: 11 residues. CDR3 in DNA: TGTGCCAGCAGTGACCCAGATACGCAGTATTTT. As protein: CASSDPDTQYF.

This clone was recorded a few times. The chain employs TRBV13 and TRBJ1-4, with 7 bases identical to TRBD1. With 5 bases clipped from V and 6 bases from J, the junction kept 21 bases outside the gene matches. CDR1 and CDR2 (germline): PRHDT, FYEKMQ (reference sequence). This CDR3 spans 19 amino acids. CDR3 in DNA: TGTGCCAGCAGCGCAGGGGGGGGGACGGAGGCTTGGGGTGATGAAAAACTGTTTTTT. This sequence encodes CASSAGGGTEAWGDEKLFF.

This chain links TRBV5-1 with TRBJ2-1, with D maybe TRBD2 (6 bases). The length of the CDR3 is 15 residues. The V gene lost 4 bases and the J gene lost 6 bases, with 17 bases spanning the gap. Looked up from germline, CDR1 is SGHRS and CDR2 is YFSETQ. CDR3 DNA sequence: TGCGCCAGCAGCGACGGGACTCGCCAGTCCAATGAGCAGTTCTTC. Its protein product is CASSDGTRQSNEQFF.